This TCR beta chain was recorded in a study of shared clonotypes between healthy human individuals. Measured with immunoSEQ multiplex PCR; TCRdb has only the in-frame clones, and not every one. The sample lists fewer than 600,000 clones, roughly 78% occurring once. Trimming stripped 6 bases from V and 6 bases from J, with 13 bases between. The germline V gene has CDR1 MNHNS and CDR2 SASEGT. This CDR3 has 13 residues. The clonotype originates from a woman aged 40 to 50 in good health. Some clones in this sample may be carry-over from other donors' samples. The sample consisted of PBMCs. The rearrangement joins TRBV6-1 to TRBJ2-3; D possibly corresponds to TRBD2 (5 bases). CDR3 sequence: CASRAGNWDTQYF. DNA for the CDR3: TGTGCCAGCAGGGCCGGGAATTGGGATACGCAGTATTTT.